Listed here are 30 T cell receptor delta chains from one sample, sequenced in a study of gamma-delta chains in newborns, infants, children. TCRdb reapplied CATT to the reads. The sample has about 1,000 delta-chain clones, 1.3% seen once. Sequenced input: blood. The origin of the receptors is a child in good health.

This clone came up a few times. A much larger clone lies a single base off, so this may be a read error. This chain uses TRDV1 with TRDJ1; D gene ambiguous. The germline V gene has CDR1 TSWWSYY and CDR2 QGS. CDR3 length equals 16 residues. Deletions cut 1 base from V and 3 bases from J, with 15 bases between. The DNA of the CDR3 is TGTGCTCTTGGGGAACGTTACCGAGGCAATGCCGATAAACTCATCTTT. Amino acids: CALGERYRGNADKLIF.

This clone was seen more than once but under ten times. The rearrangement uses TRDV2 and TRDJ1; tentatively, D is TRDD3 (5 bases). V was cut by 2 bases and J by 0 bases, with 12 bases left in between. Germline lookup yields CDR1 GEAIGNYY and CDR2 EKD. The CDR3 is 15 amino acids. The CDR3 region is CACDILGAHTDKLIF. As DNA, the CDR3 is TGTGCCTGTGACATCCTTGGGGCCCACACCGATAAACTCATCTTT.

This clone has more than one count but fewer than ten. Given a much more abundant clone one base away, this may be a read error. The CDR3 reads CACDQCWGTSSWDTRQMFF. Written as DNA, the CDR3 is TGTGCCTGTGACCAGTGCTGGGGGACAAGCTCCTGGGACACCCGACAGATGTTTTTC. The chain carries TRDV2 and TRDJ3; 8 bases match TRDD3. The CDR3 is 19 amino acids. The V segment lost 3 bases and the J segment 0 bases; nucleotides outside the gene matches: 9. CDR1 and CDR2 (germline): GEAIGNYY, EKD.

This clone was seen a handful of times. This likely stems from a read error, as it lies one base from a far larger clone. This same CDR3 is encoded by further DNA sequences in the sample. The chain employs TRDV2 and TRDJ1; TRDD3 matches 9 bases. This CDR3 region has 17 residues. Germline loops: CDR1 GEAIGNYY, CDR2 EKD. The DNA of the CDR3 is TGTGCCTGTGACACTTTGACTGGGGGACCTTACACCGATAAACTCATCTTC. Protein sequence: CACDTLTGGPYTDKLIF.

About this clone itself: One base away lies a much larger clone, so this may be a sequencing read error. The genes are TRDV2 and TRDJ1, with TRDD3 matching over 8 bases. Germline V gene lookup returns CDR1 GEAIGNYY and CDR2 EKD. The trim removed 2 bases at V and 1 base at J, leaving 17 bases unmatched. This CDR3 region has 19 residues. The CDR3 DNA follows: TGTGCCTGTGACAATTTGGGATACGCGGGGAAGAAAGGCACCGATAAACTCATCTTT. It specifies CACDNLGYAGKKGTDKLIF.

This clone is labeled large. J is TRDJ3 and V is TRDV2; D is ambiguous. CDR3 size: 22 residues. Germline CDR1 reads GEAIGNYY; CDR2 reads EKD. V was cut by 0 bases and J by 0 bases, with 23 bases left in between. The CDR3 reads CACDTGNLKSPSDSWDTRQMFF. The CDR3 nucleotides read TGTGCCTGTGACACCGGAAACCTCAAATCCCCCTCCGACTCCTGGGACACCCGACAGATGTTTTTC.

Note on this clone: A much larger clonotype is one base distant, so this may be a read error. This chain connects TRDV2 to TRDJ1; 13 bases map to TRDD3. The V gene's germline CDR1 is GEAIGNYY and CDR2 EKD. J was trimmed by 3 bases and V by 3 bases; bases with no gene match: 12. CDR3 length equals 18 residues. Here the CDR3 reads CACDYTGGYEGRPDKLIF. The CDR3 region has the DNA TGTGCCTGTGACTACACTGGGGGATACGAGGGGCGTCCCGATAAACTCATCTTT.

Notes on this clone: This likely reflects a read error, since a far larger clone is one base away. This chain connects TRDV2 to TRDJ1; TRDD3 agrees at 8 bases. V shed 1 base and J 4 bases; nucleotides not matched to a gene: 7. Germline assignment: CDR1 GEAIGNYY and CDR2 EKD. The CDR3 spans 15 residues. The CDR3 loop reads CACDTMGDDGDKLIF. The CDR3 coding sequence is TGTGCCTGTGACACAATGGGGGATGACGGCGATAAACTCATCTTT.

This clone appeared a few times. A far larger clone is off by one base, so a read error is likely. Other DNA sequences from this sample encode an identical CDR3 as well. The V and J genes are TRDV2 and TRDJ1; 9 bases are a match to TRDD3. Unmatched junction bases numbered 21, after V lost 5 bases and J lost 9 bases. CDR1 is GEAIGNYY, CDR2 EKD, per germline. This CDR3 is 17 amino acids long. This chain's CDR3 is CACGGLYWGSPRGELIF. CDR3 nucleotide sequence: TGTGCCTGTGGCGGACTATACTGGGGGAGCCCCCGGGGAGAACTCATCTTT.

In regard to this clone: The protein held in TCRdb is that of a much larger clone and does not match this DNA's translation at residue 5, likely because of a read error; the protein shown is translated from the DNA. The chain has TRDV2 and TRDJ2, with D possibly being TRDD3 (5 bases). From germline, CDR1 is GEAIGNYY and CDR2 EKD. The V and J ends lost 3 bases and 3 bases respectively, with 19 bases between them. The CDR3 length is 17 residues. DNA of the CDR3: TGTGCCTGTGACGCCGTAAACTCCGGGGGGCTGACAGCACAACTCTTCTTT. It yields the protein CACDAVNSGGLTAQLFF.

Regarding this clone: A far bigger clonotype differs at one base, so this is likely a read error. The CDR3 DNA sequence: TGTGCTCCTTATTCACCCACGGATACGAGGAAACTCATCTTT. Encoded protein: CAPYSPTDTRKLIF. The chain joins TRDV1 to TRDJ1, with 7 bases identical to TRDD3. The junction had 16 bases not matched to a gene; V was cut back by 10 bases and J by 8 bases. CDR1 and CDR2 from the germline V gene are TSWWSYY and QGS. The CDR3 extends over 14 amino acids.

To note about this clone: A far larger clone is one base from this, pointing to a likely read error. The chain employs TRDV2 and TRDJ1; TRDD3 agrees at 10 bases. Germline V gene lookup returns CDR1 GEAIGNYY and CDR2 EKD. The CDR3 loop spans 19 amino acids. After removal of 3 bases from V and 7 bases from J, the junction contained 22 bases not matched to a gene. CDR3 region: CACDQVLGGIREVFGKLIF. The CDR3 DNA reads as TGTGCCTGTGACCAGGTATTAGGGGGGATACGCGAGGTATTCGGTAAACTCATCTTT.

This clone was seen more than once but under ten times. A clone one base away is much larger, so this may be a read error. This chain joins TRDV2 and TRDJ1; TRDD3 aligns across 8 bases. Germline assignment: CDR1 GEAIGNYY and CDR2 EKD. The CDR3 extends over 14 amino acids. The CDR3 loop is CACDHLGDERKPIF. The CDR3 coding sequence is TGTGCCTGTGACCATTTGGGGGATGAGCGCAAACCCATCTTT.

This clone was counted only a few times. Possible read error: a much larger clone is one base away. Other DNA sequences in the sample encode the same CDR3. The chain's CDR3 is CALGAKVLGARSWDTRQMFF. CDR3 coding DNA: TGTGCTCTTGGGGCCAAAGTACTGGGGGCCCGCTCCTGGGACACCCGACAGATGTTCTTC. The chain is built from TRDV1 and TRDJ3, with 8 positions matching TRDD3. This CDR3 is built from 20 residues. In germline, CDR1 is TSWWSYY, CDR2 QGS.

On this clone: A far bigger clonotype differs at one base, so this is likely a read error. The gene calls are TRDV2 and TRDJ1; 12 bases line up with TRDD3. The CDR3 is 20 residues long. In germline, CDR1 is GEAIGNYY, CDR2 EKD. CDR3 bases: TGTGCCTGGGACACCGTTGGTAGTACTGGGGGATACAAGTTTACCGATAAACTCATCTTT. It is translated as CAWDTVGSTGGYKFTDKLIF.

A few counts support this clone. A much larger clone sits a single nucleotide away, making a read error possible. This chain joins TRDV2 and TRDJ1; 12 bases agree with TRDD3. This CDR3 contains 19 residues. The germline gives CDR1 GEAIGNYY, CDR2 EKD. CDR3 loop: CACDTIRTGGYINTDKLTF. DNA of the CDR3: TGTGCCTGTGACACAATTCGTACTGGGGGATACATCAACACCGATAAACTCACCTTT.

This clone has only a few counts. A read error may explain this, as a much larger clone is one base away. The chain joins TRDV2 to TRDJ1, with no clear D. Germline V gene sequence: CDR1 GEAIGNYY, CDR2 EKD. With 1 base removed from V and 0 bases from J, the gap between germline ends came to 26 bases. The CDR3 covers 20 residues. CDR3 nucleotide sequence: TGTGCCTGTGACACGCTCCCTCTCATTACTGAGGAACAGTACACCGATAAACTCATCTTT. This translates into CACDTLPLITEEQYTDKLIF.

The sample holds a few counts of this clone. One junction end does not reproduce the germline sequence, and a read error may be involved. Other DNA sequences in this specimen translate into the identical CDR3. The chain links TRDV1 to TRDJ1; maybe TRDD3 (8 bases). The V gene's germline CDR1 is TSWWSYY and CDR2 QGS. The CDR3 runs to 24 residues. CDR3 protein: CALGELTLNSPMGDFWSDTDKLIF. The CDR3 nucleotides are TGTGCCCTTGGGGAACTTACCCTAAATAGTCCAATGGGGGATTTCTGGTCGGACACCGATAAACTCATCTTT.

Remarks on this clone: It is likely a read error: a sequence one base away is far more abundant. Additional DNA sequences in this sample encode the identical CDR3. The genes are TRDV2 and TRDJ1, with TRDD3 matching 11 bases. The CDR3 covers 18 residues. V shed 0 bases, J shed 1 base, and the junction held 9 bases outside the gene matches. The germline gives CDR1 GEAIGNYY, CDR2 EKD. The CDR3 DNA sequence: TGTGCCTGTGACACCGTGGGGGATACGAGCGTCGGCACCGATAAACTCATCTTT. Residues: CACDTVGDTSVGTDKLIF.

This clone has just a few counts. With a far larger clone one base away, a read error is the likely cause. This same CDR3 is encoded by further DNA sequences in the sample. CDR3 sequence reads: CACDTLLELDDKLIF. In nucleotides, the CDR3 is TGTGCCTGTGACACGTTGTTAGAGCTTGATGATAAACTCATCTTT. The chain has TRDV2 and TRDJ1; D gene ambiguous. The V gene lost 1 base and the J gene lost 5 bases, with 16 bases spanning the gap. CDR3 length: 15 residues. Germline CDR1 GEAIGNYY, CDR2 EKD.

Concerning this clone itself: A much more abundant neighbour one base away suggests this may be a read error. This chain uses TRDV2 with TRDJ1, with 7 bases identical to TRDD3. From germline, CDR1 is GEAIGNYY and CDR2 EKD. The CDR3 loop spans 19 amino acids. Trimming removed 3 bases from V and 0 bases from J; junction bases left unmatched: 18. CDR3 DNA sequence: TGTGCCTGTGACCATGTACGTACTGGGGCCTATGGTAACACCGATAAACTCATCTTT. It is translated as CACDHVRTGAYGNTDKLIF.

About this clone: This may be a read error, as it is one base from a much larger clone. This rearrangement joins TRDV2 to TRDJ1, with 11 positions matching TRDD3. Germline CDR1 and CDR2: GEAIGNYY and EKD. CDR3 length: 23 residues. CDR3 sequence reads: CACDTVRGGARYGGYAYTDKLTF. CDR3 nucleotide sequence: TGTGCCTGTGACACCGTCCGAGGGGGGGCTCGGTATGGGGGATACGCGTACACCGATAAACTCACCTTT.

This clone showed up just a few times. A junction boundary mismatches the germline segment, possibly from a read error. The rearrangement joins TRDV2 to TRDJ1, with 9 positions matching TRDD3. CDR1 is GEAIGNYY and CDR2 is EKD in the germline V gene. The CDR3 totals 18 residues. This chain's CDR3 is CARDQLTGGLPGTDKLIF. For the CDR3, the DNA is TGTGCCCGTGACCAGTTAACTGGGGGACTCCCTGGCACCGATAAACTCATCTTT.

Of note for this clone: This likely traces to a read error, being one base from a far larger clone. The DNA for the CDR3 is TGTGCCTGTGACTTACTGGGCGTGACGGTCACCGATAAACCCATCTTT. Amino acids: CACDLLGVTVTDKPIF. The chain links TRDV2 to TRDJ1; D might be TRDD3 (6 bases). Germline V gene sequence: CDR1 GEAIGNYY, CDR2 EKD. The CDR3 is 16 amino acids.

As concerns this clone: The protein that TCRdb holds for this DNA derives from a much larger clone and differs from the translated DNA at residue 4, which likely indicates a read error; the protein shown here is translated from the DNA. The J gene is TRDJ1, the V gene TRDV2; a weak D match, TRDD3 (6 bases). This CDR3 spans 17 amino acids. Germline assignment: CDR1 GEAIGNYY and CDR2 EKD. DNA of the CDR3: TGTGCCTGTGGCACCGTTAGAGGGATAGGGTACACCGATAAACTCATCTTT. Its protein product is CACGTVRGIGYTDKLIF.

In this sample, this clone turned up a few times. A single base is all that separates this from a far larger clone, so a read error is likely. Other DNA sequences of this sample code for an identical CDR3. CDR3 bases: TGTGCCTGTGGCGGACTATACTGGGGGAGCCCCCGGGGGGAACTTATCTTT. Protein sequence: CACGGLYWGSPRGELIF. This chain uses TRDV2 with TRDJ1; 9 bases line up with TRDD3. The germline V gene encodes CDR1 GEAIGNYY and CDR2 EKD. The CDR3 extends over 17 amino acids.

This clone came up a few times. A much larger clone differs by one base, so this may be a read error. This chain uses TRDV2 with TRDJ1; 8 bases line up with TRDD3. The V gene's germline CDR1 is GEAIGNYY and CDR2 EKD. V gave up 3 bases and J gave up 1 base; unmatched junction bases: 18. This CDR3 contains 19 residues. CDR3 protein: CACDSLRAGGPTGTDKLIF. The CDR3 nucleotides read TGTGCCTGTGACTCCCTACGTGCTGGGGGACCAACGGGCACCGATAAACTCATCTTT.

A note on this clone: Since a far larger clone is one base different, this is likely a read error. The rearrangement links TRDV2 to TRDJ1, with 7 bases aligning to TRDD3. This CDR3 has 15 amino acids. Germline V gene lookup returns CDR1 GEAIGNYY and CDR2 EKD. The CDR3 DNA follows: TGTGCCTGTGTCACCCTGGGGGGGTACACCGATAAACTCATCTTT. Its protein is CACVTLGGYTDKLIF.

This clone was detected only a few times. The TCRdb protein comes from a much larger clone and disagrees with this DNA's translation at residue 4, likely due to a read error; the protein given here is derived from the DNA. The chain has TRDV2 and TRDJ1, with 9 bases aligning to TRDD3. With V trimmed by 6 bases and J by 9 bases, 22 bases remained unmatched. CDR1 GEAIGNYY and CDR2 EKD come from the germline V gene. There are 17 residues in the CDR3. The CDR3 loop reads CACSGLYWGSPRGELIF. As DNA, the CDR3 is TGTGCCTGTAGCGGACTATACTGGGGGAGCCCCCGGGGGGAACTCATCTTT.

This clone was counted between two and nine times. A read error likely explains this, since a far larger clone differs by one base. The CDR3 protein is CACDDPLGASYDKLIF. The CDR3 nucleotides are TGTGCCTGTGATGACCCACTGGGGGCTTCCTACGATAAACTCATCTTT. The chain uses TRDV2 and TRDJ1; D might be TRDD3 (8 bases). The germline CDR1 and CDR2 sequences are GEAIGNYY and EKD. Trimming cost V 4 bases and J 4 bases, with 21 bases left between them. The CDR3 consists of 16 residues.